The rows below give T cell receptor beta chains drawn from one sample of a study of cytotoxic CD8 clonotypes in ibrutinib-treated CLL. Repertoires were generated with immunoSEQ multiplex PCR, while TCRdb's copy carries only in-frame clones and drops some. This table holds just over 200,000 clones, about 75% found once. The starting material was PBMCs, obtained after 12 months of ibrutinib treatment. The receptors derive from a human donor with chronic lymphocytic leukemia. Each CDR3 is given with its conserved first and last residue. Each record gives: J gene, CDR3 length, V gene, D gene, clone size, CDR3 DNA, CDR3 protein. D genes are given only for firm matches. Expanded clones get a size class; other rows say once, few or many, or leave the size out.

j_gene: TRBJ2-4
len: 17
v_gene: TRBV19
d_gene: TRBD2
abundance: .
CDR3nt: TGTGCCAGTAGTAGCGGGAGAAATGGGGCCGCCGGAAACATTCAGTACTTC
CDR3aa: CASSSGRNGAAGNIQYF

j_gene: TRBJ2-1
len: 13
v_gene: TRBV29-1
d_gene: .
abundance: .
CDR3nt: TGCAGCGTTGAAGGTCAGGGCCCGGGTGAGCAGTTCTTC
CDR3aa: CSVEGQGPGEQFF

j_gene: TRBJ2-2
len: 15
v_gene: TRBV6-5
d_gene: TRBD2
abundance: .
CDR3nt: TGTGCCAGCAGTTACAGAGCGGGGGGCACCGGGGAGCTGTTTTTT
CDR3aa: CASSYRAGGTGELFF

j_gene: TRBJ1-2
len: 17
v_gene: TRBV5-1
d_gene: .
abundance: .
CDR3nt: TGCGCCAGCAGCTCCAACAACCCCACCCGGGCCACCCTGGGCTACACCTTC
CDR3aa: CASSSNNPTRATLGYTF

j_gene: TRBJ2-5
len: 17
v_gene: TRBV11-2
d_gene: .
abundance: .
CDR3nt: TGTGCCAGCAGCTACCGGGTCTTTCTGGGGAGTGTGGAGACCCAGTACTTC
CDR3aa: CASSYRVFLGSVETQYF

j_gene: TRBJ2-7
len: 13
v_gene: TRBV13
d_gene: TRBD2
abundance: .
CDR3nt: TGTGCCAGCAGTCCGACCCTAGCGGGAGAGCGGAGCTTC
CDR3aa: CASSPTLAGERSF

j_gene: TRBJ1-2
len: 15
v_gene: TRBV12-2
d_gene: .
abundance: .
CDR3nt: TGTGCAAGTCAGCCCACGAGGGGGACTAACTATGGCTACACCTTC
CDR3aa: CASQPTRGTNYGYTF

j_gene: TRBJ2-7
len: 17
v_gene: TRBV5-1
d_gene: TRBD1
abundance: .
CDR3nt: TGCGCCAGCAGCTACAGGGGTTCTACAGGAGCTACCTACGAGCAGTACTTC
CDR3aa: CASSYRGSTGATYEQYF

j_gene: TRBJ1-4
len: 15
v_gene: TRBV9
d_gene: TRBD1
abundance: few
CDR3nt: TGTGCCAGCTCCCCGACGGGACAGATTAATGAAAAACTGTTTTTT
CDR3aa: CASSPTGQINEKLFF

j_gene: TRBJ2-7
len: 13
v_gene: TRBV19
d_gene: .
abundance: .
CDR3nt: TGTGCCAGTAGTCCGATAGCCAAAAGGGAGCAGTACTTC
CDR3aa: CASSPIAKREQYF

j_gene: TRBJ1-2
len: 14
v_gene: TRBV6-1
d_gene: .
abundance: .
CDR3nt: TGTGCCAGCAGAACAGAGGGCCCGCTCTATGGCTACACCTTC
CDR3aa: CASRTEGPLYGYTF

j_gene: TRBJ2-3
len: 17
v_gene: TRBV7-9
d_gene: TRBD2
abundance: .
CDR3nt: TGTGCCAGCAGCACCGGACTAGCGGGGTCTCGCACAGATACGCAGTATTTT
CDR3aa: CASSTGLAGSRTDTQYF

j_gene: TRBJ1-1
len: 16
v_gene: TRBV11-2
d_gene: TRBD1
abundance: few
CDR3nt: TGTGCCAGCAGCTCGAGGGGACAGGGGGTTGGCACTGAAGCTTTCTTT
CDR3aa: CASSSRGQGVGTEAFF

j_gene: TRBJ2-3
len: 14
v_gene: TRBV4-3
d_gene: TRBD2
abundance: .
CDR3nt: TGCGCCAGCAGCCAAGCCCGGGGGGCAGATACGCAGTATTTT
CDR3aa: CASSQARGADTQYF

j_gene: TRBJ2-7
len: 15
v_gene: TRBV6-9
d_gene: TRBD2
abundance: .
CDR3nt: TGTGCCAGCAGTCTAAGACTAGCGCGGGTCCACGAGCAGTACTTC
CDR3aa: CASSLRLARVHEQYF

j_gene: TRBJ1-5
len: 14
v_gene: TRBV30
d_gene: .
abundance: few
CDR3nt: TGTGCCTGGAGTCCGATGGGGGGATATCAGCCCCAGCATTTT
CDR3aa: CAWSPMGGYQPQHF

j_gene: TRBJ1-2
len: 15
v_gene: TRBV2
d_gene: .
abundance: many
CDR3nt: TGTGCCAGCAGTGAAGTTCCGCGCGGAATCTATGGCTACACCTTC
CDR3aa: CASSEVPRGIYGYTF

j_gene: TRBJ1-1
len: 18
v_gene: TRBV27
d_gene: TRBD1
abundance: once
CDR3nt: TGTGCCACGACCCCTATCCCCCCTGGACAGGGAACGAACACTGAAGCTTTCTTT
CDR3aa: CATTPIPPGQGTNTEAFF

j_gene: TRBJ1-3
len: 15
v_gene: TRBV18
d_gene: .
abundance: once
CDR3nt: TGTGCCAGCTCACCGGAGGTCGGCAGTGGAAACACCATATATTTT
CDR3aa: CASSPEVGSGNTIYF

j_gene: TRBJ2-5
len: 14
v_gene: TRBV25-1
d_gene: .
abundance: .
CDR3nt: TGTGCCAGCAGTGTCCCGTGGGGGCAAGAGACCCAGTACTTC
CDR3aa: CASSVPWGQETQYF

j_gene: TRBJ1-1
len: 15
v_gene: TRBV30
d_gene: TRBD1
abundance: few
CDR3nt: TGTGCCTGGAGCGGAGCCCTCGGGACAGGGGAAAGGGCTTTCTTT
CDR3aa: CAWSGALGTGERAFF

j_gene: TRBJ2-1
len: 15
v_gene: TRBV7-8
d_gene: .
abundance: .
CDR3nt: TGTGCCAGCAGCTTAGGGGCGGGGTTCGCGAATGAGCAGTTCTTC
CDR3aa: CASSLGAGFANEQFF

j_gene: TRBJ1-1
len: 16
v_gene: TRBV9
d_gene: TRBD1
abundance: .
CDR3nt: TGTGCCAGCAGCAGACAGGGTGGGGGTATGCACACTGAAGCTTTCTTT
CDR3aa: CASSRQGGGMHTEAFF

j_gene: TRBJ2-7
len: 14
v_gene: TRBV30
d_gene: TRBD1
abundance: .
CDR3nt: TGTGCCTGGAGTGCCGGACAGGGATCCTACGAGCAGTACTTC
CDR3aa: CAWSAGQGSYEQYF

j_gene: TRBJ2-5
len: 15
v_gene: TRBV15
d_gene: .
abundance: .
CDR3nt: TGTGCCACCAGCAGAGATCCCACAGGGTGGGAGACCCAGTACTTC
CDR3aa: CATSRDPTGWETQYF